These 30 T cell receptor beta chains share one sample of origin, sequenced in a study of blood T cell repertoires in COVID-19. The assay was immunoSEQ multiplex PCR, and TCRdb's table has in-frame clones only and misses some. The sample yields approximately 280,000 clones, roughly 88% seen once. Specimen: peripheral blood. The receptors here all came from a man between 18 and 35 years old with active or convalescent COVID-19.

The rearrangement links TRBV4-1 to TRBJ2-7; D unresolved. Germline V CDR1 and CDR2: MGHRA, YSYEKL. The CDR3 loop spans 11 amino acids. Trimming stripped 3 bases from V and 7 bases from J, with 7 bases between. Written as DNA, the CDR3 is TGCGCCAGCAGCCATTCTAATGAGCAGTACTTC. It specifies CASSHSNEQYF.

As DNA, the CDR3 is TGTGCCAGCAGCTTCGGCTCACTAGCGGGGGGATCCACAGATACGCAGTATTTT. Translation gives CASSFGSLAGGSTDTQYF. The chain couples TRBV5-8 to TRBJ2-3; 12 bases align to TRBD2. The CDR3 contains 18 residues. Germline CDR1 SGHTS, CDR2 YDEGEE. V gave up 2 bases and J gave up 2 bases; unmatched junction bases: 9.

The chain couples TRBV9 to TRBJ1-2, with TRBD1 matching over 11 bases. The CDR3 has 16 residues. Trimming took 0 bases from V and 8 from J; bases not matched to a gene: 9. Germline V gene sequence: CDR1 SGDLS, CDR2 YYNGEE. CDR3 DNA sequence: TGTGCCAGCAGCGTAGGGGGACAGGGGGGATTTGGCGGCTACACCTTC. It is translated as CASSVGGQGGFGGYTF. The whole variable domain, remainder taken from reference TRBV9 and TRBJ1-2, is DSGVTQTPKHLITATGQRVTLRCSPRSGDLSVYWYQQSLDQGLQFLIQYYNGEERAKGNILERFSAQQFPDLHSELNLSSLELGDSALYFCASSVGGQGGFGGYTFGSGTRLTVV.

The chain joins TRBV12-5 to TRBJ2-2; possibly TRBD2 for D (5 bases). The V gene's germline CDR1 is LGHNT and CDR2 FRNRAP. The ends were cut back, 0 bases at V and 5 bases at J, with 13 bases in the middle. The CDR3 contains 16 residues. The CDR3 DNA follows: TGTGCTAGTGGTTTGGTGACGGGCCCGGGAACCGGGGAGCTGTTTTTT. This codes for CASGLVTGPGTGELFF. The whole variable domain, remainder taken from reference TRBV12-5 and TRBJ2-2, is DARVTQTPRHKVTEMGQEVTMRCQPILGHNTVFWYRQTMMQGLELLAYFRNRAPLDDSGMPKDRFSAEMPDATLATLKIQPSEPRDSAVYFCASGLVTGPGTGELFFGEGSRLTVL.

The J gene is TRBJ1-4, the V gene TRBV6-6, with 8 bases that match TRBD1. This CDR3 contains 13 residues. Unmatched junction bases numbered 13, after V lost 10 bases and J lost 12 bases. The germline V gene has CDR1 MNHNY and CDR2 SVGAGI (reference sequence). CDR3 in DNA: TGTGCCACCCAGGGGGCGGGCTATGGGGAACTGTTTTTT. Protein product: CATQGAGYGELFF.

The chain combines TRBV25-1 with TRBJ1-1, with 7 bases matching TRBD1. The CDR3 sequence is 17 residues long. V was clipped by 3 bases and J by 5 bases; unmatched bases: 15. Per germline, CDR1 MGHDK and CDR2 SYGVNS. The CDR3 loop reads CASSDPRAGQFTTEAFF. CDR3 DNA: TGTGCCAGCAGTGATCCCCGCGCGGGACAGTTTACGACTGAAGCTTTCTTT.

The rearrangement links TRBV7-3 to TRBJ1-2, with 7 nucleotides matching TRBD1. The CDR3 length is 14 residues. With V trimmed by 5 bases and J by 3 bases, 6 bases remained unmatched. Germline V gives CDR1 SGHTA, CDR2 FQGTGA. The CDR3 spells CASSPDRADYGYTF. DNA for the CDR3: TGTGCCAGCAGCCCCGACAGGGCGGACTATGGCTACACCTTC.

This clone was counted only a few times. V is TRBV2 and J is TRBJ1-6; D is unresolved. Between the trimmed V and J ends, which lost 4 bases and 0 bases, there was a span of 16 bases. CDR1 is SNHLY and CDR2 is FYNNEI in the germline V gene. The CDR3 is 18 residues long. The DNA for the CDR3 is TGTGCCAGCAGTGTACTCGCGGCGACGAGCTCCTATAATTCACCCCTCCACTTT. Amino acid sequence: CASSVLAATSSYNSPLHF.

J is TRBJ1-2 and V is TRBV7-6; 10 bases agree with TRBD1. J lost 2 bases, V lost 0 bases, and 3 bases had no gene match. Germline V gene sequence: CDR1 SGHVS, CDR2 FNYEAQ. The CDR3 is made up of 16 amino acids. CDR3 sequence: CASSLAGTGENYGYTF. In DNA form, the CDR3 reads TGTGCCAGCAGCTTAGCAGGGACAGGGGAAAACTATGGCTACACCTTC.

This clone was seen a handful of times. The chain combines TRBV7-2 with TRBJ2-7; a possible D gene is TRBD1 (5 bases). Looked up from germline, CDR1 is SGHTA and CDR2 is FQGNSA. The V gene lost 5 bases and the J gene lost 3 bases, with 8 bases spanning the gap. There are 12 residues in the CDR3. CDR3 in amino acids: CASSQGIYEQYF. In DNA, the CDR3 is TGTGCCAGCAGCCAGGGAATCTACGAGCAGTACTTC.

The genes are TRBV19 and TRBJ2-7, with 10 bases fitting TRBD1. Germline trimming cut 3 bases from V and 1 base from J; bases unmatched to any gene: 6. The germline CDR1 and CDR2 sequences are LNHDA and SQIVND (reference sequence). This CDR3 contains 16 residues. CDR3 in DNA: TGTGCCAGTAGTATGGGGACAGGGGTAAAATCCTACGAGCAGTACTTC. Its protein product is CASSMGTGVKSYEQYF.

This sequence joins TRBV2 and TRBJ1-2, with 10 bases fitting TRBD1. CDR1 is SNHLY and CDR2 is FYNNEI in the germline V gene. V lost 3 bases to trimming and J lost 7 bases; unmatched junction nucleotides: 8. The CDR3 sequence is 15 residues long. The CDR3 DNA sequence: TGTGCCAGCAGTGAGGGTCCGGGACAGGGGACTGGCTACACCTTC. Amino acids: CASSEGPGQGTGYTF. Looking up the rest from reference TRBV2 and TRBJ1-2 gives the full variable domain: EPEVTQTPSHQVTQMGQEVILRCVPISNHLYFYWYRQILGQKVEFLVSFYNNEISEKSEIFDDQFSVERPDGSNFTLKIRSTKLEDSAMYFCASSEGPGQGTGYTFGSGTRLTVV.

The chain carries TRBV6-5 and TRBJ1-5, with TRBD1 matching over 7 bases. The ends lost 6 bases at V and 5 bases at J; junction bases unmatched: 10. The CDR3 consists of 15 residues. Per germline, CDR1 MNHEY and CDR2 SVGAGI. Here the CDR3 reads CASRRHRDSHQPQHF. CDR3 in DNA: TGTGCCAGCAGACGCCACCGGGACAGTCATCAGCCCCAGCATTTT.

This clone occurred once. The rearrangement joins TRBV19 to TRBJ1-2; 10 bases agree with TRBD1. The CDR3 extends over 14 amino acids. V trimming: 4 bases; J trimming: 5 bases; junction bases outside the gene matches: 4. Germline-derived CDR1 and CDR2 are LNHDA and SQIVND (reference sequence). In nucleotides, the CDR3 is TGTGCCAGTAGTACCCCGGGACAGGGGTATGGCTACACCTTC. Protein sequence: CASSTPGQGYGYTF. The whole variable domain, filled in from reference TRBV19 and TRBJ1-2, reads DGGITQSPKYLFRKEGQNVTLSCEQNLNHDAMYWYRQDPGQGLRLIYYSQIVNDFQKGDIAEGYSVSREKKESFPLTVTSAQKNPTAFYLCASSTPGQGYGYTFGSGTRLTVV.

V gene TRBV5-6 combines with J gene TRBJ2-7; D call uncertain. This CDR3 spans 14 amino acids. Germline lookup yields CDR1 SGHDT and CDR2 YYEEEE. Trimming stripped 4 bases from V and 2 bases from J, with 13 bases between. CDR3 nucleotides: TGTGCCAGCAGCGGCTCGCCGGCGGCCTACGAGCAGTACTTC. This sequence encodes CASSGSPAAYEQYF.

The genes are TRBV7-8 and TRBJ2-7, with D possibly matching TRBD2 (6 bases). Germline V CDR1 and CDR2: SGHVS, FQNEAQ. This CDR3 is built from 14 residues. V gave up 5 bases and J gave up 2 bases, with 13 bases separating them. The CDR3 DNA reads as TGTGCCAGCAGCCCCCGGGACTCGACCTACGAGCAGTACTTC. This encodes CASSPRDSTYEQYF.

The V and J genes are TRBV7-2 and TRBJ2-1, with a possible D match to TRBD1 (6 bases). Germline V lookup: CDR1 SGHTA, CDR2 FQGNSA. This CDR3 has 11 residues. V was cut by 10 bases and J by 7 bases, with 11 bases left in between. CDR3 in DNA: TGTGCCATTCTACAGGGTAATGAGCAGTTCTTC. Its translation: CAILQGNEQFF.

The V and J genes are TRBV5-5 and TRBJ2-7; 7 nucleotides line up with TRBD2. Trimming cost V 4 bases and J 7 bases; bases outside gene matches: 11. The V gene's germline CDR1 is SGHKS and CDR2 YYEKEE (reference sequence). This CDR3 is built from 14 residues. The chain's CDR3 is CASSGGPAGYEQYF. CDR3 coding DNA: TGTGCCAGCAGCGGAGGGCCAGCGGGGTATGAGCAGTACTTC.

This chain connects TRBV5-5 to TRBJ2-7, with 8 bases identical to TRBD1. V lost 3 bases to trimming and J lost 0 bases; unmatched junction nucleotides: 5. CDR1 SGHKS and CDR2 YYEKEE come from the germline V gene (reference sequence). The CDR3 length is 15 residues. CDR3: CASSSRTGSSYEQYF. In DNA, the CDR3 is TGTGCCAGCAGCTCCCGGACAGGGAGCTCCTACGAGCAGTACTTC.

J is TRBJ1-1 and V is TRBV4-1; D is perhaps TRBD1 (6 bases). The germline V gene has CDR1 MGHRA and CDR2 YSYEKL. CDR3 length: 13 residues. V was trimmed by 6 bases and J by 6 bases, leaving 14 bases between them. The CDR3 coding sequence is TGCGCCAGCAGGGGGGGGGCAGGGCCTGAAGCTTTCTTT. Translation: CASRGGAGPEAFF.

The V call is TRBV7-2, the J call TRBJ2-5; tentative D call: TRBD2 (5 bases). The CDR3 has 15 amino acids. V was cut by 5 bases and J by 1 base, with 14 bases left in between. CDR1 is SGHTA and CDR2 is FQGNSA in the germline V gene. The CDR3 nucleotides read TGTGCCAGCAGCCCCTTCGAGGGCGCCCAAGAGACCCAGTACTTC. Its protein is CASSPFEGAQETQYF. Filled out from reference TRBV7-2 and TRBJ2-5, the complete variable domain reads GAGVSQSPSNKVTEKGKDVELRCDPISGHTALYWYRQSLGQGLEFLIYFQGNSAPDKSGLPSDRFSAERTGGSVSTLTIQRTQQEDSAVYLCASSPFEGAQETQYFGPGTRLLVL.

V gene TRBV6-4 combines with J gene TRBJ1-2, with 7 bases identical to TRBD1. The CDR3 is 14 residues long. Trimming removed 6 bases from V and 2 bases from J; junction bases left unmatched: 6. The germline V gene has CDR1 MRHNA and CDR2 SNTAGT. The CDR3 protein is CASRAPGQNYGYTF. Here the CDR3 DNA reads TGTGCCAGCAGAGCTCCGGGACAGAACTATGGCTACACCTTC.

V and J are TRBV4-1 and TRBJ2-7; TRBD1 matches at 9 bases. The J segment lost 4 bases and the V segment lost 2 bases, leaving 6 bases of the junction unmatched. This CDR3 contains 15 residues. CDR1 MGHRA and CDR2 YSYEKL come from the germline V gene. DNA of the CDR3: TGCGCCAGCAGCCAACCGGGACAGGGTATTTACGAGCAGTACTTC. This encodes CASSQPGQGIYEQYF.

V usage is TRBV19 and J usage is TRBJ2-7; no clear D gene. Trimming left V 1 base short and J 2 bases short, with 12 bases between. CDR1 and CDR2 from the germline V gene are LNHDA and SQIVND (reference sequence). CDR3 size: 15 residues. The CDR3 DNA reads TGTGCCAGTAGTATAGTCTTTACTCAAGCCTACGAGCAGTACTTC. This codes for CASSIVFTQAYEQYF.

The chain carries TRBV12-5 and TRBJ1-2; weak D call: TRBD1 (6 bases). The ends were cut back, 0 bases at V and 4 bases at J, with 15 bases in the middle. Per germline, CDR1 LGHNT and CDR2 FRNRAP. There are 16 residues in the CDR3. CDR3 nucleotide sequence: TGTGCTAGTGGTTTGGTACTGGACAGTCTCAGCTATGGCTACACCTTC. Amino acids: CASGLVLDSLSYGYTF.

The CDR3 nucleotides are TGTGCCAGCAGCAAGAGGGCGGGTCGGGAGTCCTACGAGCAGTACTTC. It codes for CASSKRAGRESYEQYF. This sequence joins TRBV21-1 and TRBJ2-7; the table's D call of TRBD2 was not tested on the DNA. TRBV21-1 is marked as a pseudogene. The CDR3 runs to 16 residues.

V is TRBV4-1 and J is TRBJ1-1; tentatively, D is TRBD1 (5 bases). The germline CDR1 and CDR2 sequences are MGHRA and YSYEKL. The V end lost 1 base, the J end lost 4 bases, and 7 bases lay between the germline ends. The CDR3 is 13 residues long. As DNA, the CDR3 is TGCGCCAGCAGCCAAGTCAGGGTCACTGAAGCTTTCTTT. It encodes CASSQVRVTEAFF.

V and J are TRBV11-1 and TRBJ2-5; 10 nucleotides match TRBD2. Germline values: CDR1 SGHAT, CDR2 FQDESV (reference sequence). The CDR3 covers 15 residues. Trimming removed 0 bases from V and 5 bases from J; junction bases left unmatched: 3. DNA of the CDR3: TGTGCCAGCAGCTTAGCGATTAGCGGGGGGGAGACCCAGTACTTC. Protein sequence: CASSLAISGGETQYF.

The chain uses TRBV13 and TRBJ2-7, with D perhaps matching TRBD1 (5 bases). Germline CDR1 and CDR2: PRHDT and FYEKMQ (reference sequence). The CDR3 totals 15 residues. V was shortened by 5 bases and J by 0 bases, with 14 bases between the two germline ends. In nucleotides, the CDR3 is TGTGCCAGCAGCCCAGGCGGACATAGCTCCTACGAGCAGTACTTC. It is translated as CASSPGGHSSYEQYF.

This clone was found a few times. The genes are TRBV3-1 (or the pseudogene TRBV3-2) and TRBJ2-7; D ambiguous. The ends were cut back, 4 bases at V and 1 base at J, with 5 bases in the middle. Germline V gene lookup returns CDR1 LGHDT and CDR2 YNNKEL (reference sequence). This CDR3 contains 12 residues. The CDR3 nucleotides are TGTGCCAGCAGCCGGCTTTCCTACGAGCAGTACTTC. Amino acid sequence: CASSRLSYEQYF.